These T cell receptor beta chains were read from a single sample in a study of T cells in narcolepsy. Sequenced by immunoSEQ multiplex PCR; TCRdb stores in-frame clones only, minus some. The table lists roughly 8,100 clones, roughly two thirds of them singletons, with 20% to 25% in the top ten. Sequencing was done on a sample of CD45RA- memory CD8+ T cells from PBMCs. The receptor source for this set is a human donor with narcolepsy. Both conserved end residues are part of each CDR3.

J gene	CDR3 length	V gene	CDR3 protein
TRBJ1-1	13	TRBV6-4	CASSDTGLTEAFF
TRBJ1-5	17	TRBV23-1	CASSTLRAAKINQPQHF
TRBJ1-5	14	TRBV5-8	CASSLTGGNQPQHF
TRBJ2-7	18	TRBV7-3	CASSLASGFGRTENEQYF
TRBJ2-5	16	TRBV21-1	CASSKPRGGAQETQYF
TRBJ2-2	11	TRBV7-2	CASTNTGELFF
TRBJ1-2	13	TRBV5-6	CASSLIANYGYTF
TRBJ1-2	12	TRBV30	CAWGTGDYGYTF
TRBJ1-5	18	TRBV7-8	CASSLEGSGTGPNQPQHF
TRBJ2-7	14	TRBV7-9	CASSPEDRGYEQYF
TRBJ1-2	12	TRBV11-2	CASSLVGGGYTF
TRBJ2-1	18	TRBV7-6	CASSLAPGLAGGYNEQFF
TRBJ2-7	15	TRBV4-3	CASSQDLAGAYEQYF
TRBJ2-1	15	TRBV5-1	CASSWDFFSDNEQFF
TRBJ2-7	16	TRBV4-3	CASSQDVPGPSYEQYF